A single sample gave rise to the 29 T cell receptor beta chains below, sequenced in a study of blood T cell repertoires in COVID-19. TCRdb's copy holds only in-frame clones and misses some; the assay was immunoSEQ multiplex PCR. The data contain 12,000 to 15,000 clones, around nine tenths of them singletons. The sequenced material came from peripheral blood. Source of these receptors: a human donor in a cohort sampled during active COVID-19.

The chain couples TRBV12-3 or TRBV12-4 to TRBJ1-1; weak D call: TRBD1 (5 bases). Trimming removed 4 bases at V and 5 bases at J, with 8 bases between. The CDR3 length is 12 residues. CDR3: CASSSRGTEAFF. The CDR3 DNA sequence: TGTGCCAGCAGTTCTCGGGGGACTGAAGCTTTCTTT.

This clone has only a few counts. The chain recombines TRBV6-5 with TRBJ1-2; D perhaps matches TRBD1 (6 bases). V lost 5 bases and J 4 bases, leaving 11 bases between the germline ends. The CDR3 is 13 residues long. Germline V lookup: CDR1 MNHEY, CDR2 SVGAGI. Written as DNA, the CDR3 is TGTGCCAGCAGTCGGACAGATGCCTATGGCTACACCTTC. Its protein is CASSRTDAYGYTF.

The chain links TRBV15 to TRBJ1-3; D perhaps matches TRBD1 (5 bases). The V gene's germline CDR1 is LNHNV and CDR2 YYDKDF (reference sequence). This CDR3 spans 16 amino acids. Between the trimmed V and J ends, which lost 0 bases and 8 bases, there was a span of 17 bases. The CDR3 DNA reads as TGTGCCACCAGCAGAGATCTCCTCTCGGGAGGGGACACCATATATTTT. The encoded protein is CATSRDLLSGGDTIYF.

The chain has TRBV7-2 and TRBJ1-2; tentative D call: TRBD1 (5 bases). This CDR3 region has 14 residues. In germline, CDR1 is SGHTA, CDR2 FQGNSA. V was clipped by 5 bases and J by 0 bases, with 10 bases between them. DNA for the CDR3: TGTGCCAGCAGCCCAGGGAACTCTAACTATGGCTACACCTTC. This sequence encodes CASSPGNSNYGYTF.

The chain joins TRBV6-5 to TRBJ1-2, with D perhaps TRBD1 (6 bases). V was trimmed by 7 bases and J by 2 bases, leaving 17 bases between them. The CDR3 sequence is 15 residues long. Germline V gene data show CDR1 as MNHEY and CDR2 as SVGAGI. For the CDR3, the DNA is TGTGCCAGCACCATATATCAGGGGATCAACTATGGCTACACCTTC. Residues: CASTIYQGINYGYTF.

This sequence joins TRBV6-5 and TRBJ2-3, with D possibly being TRBD1 (8 bases). The CDR3 runs 15 residues. Trimming removed 5 bases from V and 2 bases from J, with 14 bases in between. CDR1 is MNHEY, CDR2 SVGAGI, per germline. The CDR3 nucleotides are TGTGCCAGCAGTATACAGGGGGGGGTCACAGATACGCAGTATTTT. This translates into CASSIQGGVTDTQYF.

The chain joins TRBV6-4 to TRBJ1-4; D unclear. This CDR3 region has 14 residues. Germline V gene sequence: CDR1 MRHNA, CDR2 SNTAGT. V lost 5 bases and J lost 3, with 10 bases in between. The CDR3 loop is CASSSQDSNEKLFF. The CDR3 nucleotides read TGTGCCAGCAGTTCTCAGGACTCTAATGAAAAACTGTTTTTT.

The chain has TRBV28 and TRBJ2-3; 9 bases are a match to TRBD1. The V gene's germline CDR1 is MDHEN and CDR2 SYDVKM. CDR3 length: 19 residues. The junction had 24 bases not matched to a gene; V was cut back by 11 bases and J by 3 bases. CDR3 sequence (DNA): TGTGCCCACAGCGGGGACAGGGAGACCCGGGGTAAGGCGACAGATACGCAGTATTTT. This encodes CAHSGDRETRGKATDTQYF.

V usage is TRBV12-5 and J usage is TRBJ1-1; possibly TRBD1 for D (6 bases). The CDR3 is 15 residues long. Per the germline V gene, CDR1 is LGHNT and CDR2 is FRNRAP. The ends were cut back, 6 bases at V and 3 bases at J, with 17 bases in the middle. The CDR3 sequence: CASGLTGIGDTEAFF. For the CDR3, the DNA is TGTGCTAGTGGACTTACAGGGATCGGGGACACTGAAGCTTTCTTT.

The chain links TRBV21-1 to TRBJ1-6; the D call in the table, TRBD1, was not verified against the DNA. TRBV21-1 represents a pseudogene. This CDR3 spans 19 amino acids. In nucleotides, the CDR3 is TGTGCCAGCACCATCCAAAGGGGACATAAGAGCTCCTATAATTCACCCCTCCACTTT. Translated, it gives CASTIQRGHKSSYNSPLHF.

This clone is medium-sized within its sample. The J gene is TRBJ2-1, the V gene TRBV5-4, with 10 positions matching TRBD2. The CDR3 is 16 amino acids. The germline gives CDR1 SGHNT, CDR2 YYREEE (reference sequence). The junction had 7 bases not matched to a gene; V was cut back by 3 bases and J by 4 bases. The CDR3 DNA sequence: TGTGCCAGCAGCTCCACCACTAGCGGGGCGTACAATGAGCAGTTCTTC. Its protein product is CASSSTTSGAYNEQFF. Full variable domain (remainder filled in from reference TRBV5-4 and TRBJ2-1): ETGVTQSPTHLIKTRGQQVTLRCSSQSGHNTVSWYQQALGQGPQFIFQYYREEENGRGNFPPRFSGLQFPNYSSELNVNALELDDSALYLCASSSTTSGAYNEQFFGPGTRLTVL.

In its sample, this clone was seen a few times. The chain joins TRBV9 to TRBJ1-2, with D hard to call. There are 12 residues in the CDR3. The germline V gene encodes CDR1 SGDLS and CDR2 YYNGEE. Trimming pared 4 bases from V and 14 bases from J, leaving 18 bases between. As DNA, the CDR3 is TGTGCCAGCAGCACCCGTGGCGGTAATTGTACCTTC. Translated, it gives CASSTRGGNCTF.

V gene TRBV10-1 combines with J gene TRBJ2-5; D is undetermined. The CDR3 is 14 residues long. Germline lookup yields CDR1 WNHNN and CDR2 SYGVQD (reference sequence). V shed 3 bases and J shed 0 bases, with 8 bases lying between them. This CDR3 is CASSESEYQETQYF. The CDR3 DNA is TGCGCCAGCAGTGAAAGTGAGTACCAAGAGACCCAGTACTTC.

The chain is built from TRBV29-1 and TRBJ1-1; TRBD1 matches at 8 bases. The CDR3 is 14 residues long. CDR1 is SQVTM, CDR2 ANQGSEA, per germline. V shed 7 bases, J shed 4 bases, and the junction held 11 bases outside the gene matches. The CDR3 DNA reads as TGCAGCGCCTCCAGACAGGGGACTGGCACTGAAGCTTTCTTT. Amino acid sequence: CSASRQGTGTEAFF.

The J gene is TRBJ1-5, the V gene TRBV2; 11 positions agree with TRBD1. The CDR3 is 17 amino acids. Germline V gene lookup returns CDR1 SNHLY and CDR2 FYNNEI. Trimming removed 8 bases from V and 2 bases from J; junction bases left unmatched: 11. The CDR3 DNA reads as TGTGCCAGCGAAGGACAGGGGGCAGTATATGGCAATCAGCCCCAGCATTTT. It codes for CASEGQGAVYGNQPQHF. The full variable domain, with the rest looked up from reference TRBV2 and TRBJ1-5, is EPEVTQTPSHQVTQMGQEVILRCVPISNHLYFYWYRQILGQKVEFLVSFYNNEISEKSEIFDDQFSVERPDGSNFTLKIRSTKLEDSAMYFCASEGQGAVYGNQPQHFGDGTRLSIL.

The chain joins TRBV6-4 to TRBJ1-1; D gene uncertain. V was pared by 6 bases and J by 8 bases, with 16 bases between. The V gene's germline CDR1 is MRHNA and CDR2 SNTAGT. This CDR3 has 13 amino acids. The CDR3 region has the DNA TGTGCCAGCAGCGACCCTTTGAGGCACGAAGCTTTCTTT. Translating it yields CASSDPLRHEAFF.

In this sample, this clone turned up once. This rearrangement joins TRBV3-1 (or the pseudogene TRBV3-2) to TRBJ2-7; 9 positions agree with TRBD1. Germline values: CDR1 LGHDT, CDR2 YNNKEL (reference sequence). The V and J ends lost 6 bases and 0 bases, in that order; junction bases with no gene match: 9. The CDR3 length is 16 residues. Here the CDR3 DNA reads TGTGCCAGCAGTCCCGACAGGGGGATCCACTCCTACGAGCAGTACTTC. It translates to CASSPDRGIHSYEQYF.

V gene TRBV7-3 combines with J gene TRBJ2-3, with 8 nucleotides matching TRBD1. The CDR3 covers 15 residues. J lost 2 bases, V lost 4 bases, and 5 bases had no gene match. Germline CDR1 and CDR2: SGHTA and FQGTGA. The CDR3 DNA reads TGTGCCAGCAGCTCTCGGACAGGGCACACAGATACGCAGTATTTT. Its translation is CASSSRTGHTDTQYF.

This clone was detected once. The chain couples TRBV24-1 to TRBJ2-1; the D gene is possibly TRBD2 (6 bases). Trimming cost V 9 bases and J 8 bases, with 16 bases left between them. This CDR3 spans 13 amino acids. The V gene's germline CDR1 is KGHDR and CDR2 SFDVKD. CDR3 amino acids: CATGGMEGYEQFF. The CDR3 DNA is TGTGCCACCGGAGGGATGGAAGGGTATGAGCAGTTCTTC.

This clone appeared once. The chain links TRBV6-2 or TRBV6-3 to TRBJ2-3; weak D call: TRBD2 (6 bases). Between the trimmed V and J ends, which lost 5 bases and 3 bases, there was a span of 15 bases. The CDR3 extends over 15 amino acids. Germline loops: CDR1 MNHEY, CDR2 SVGEGT. The CDR3 DNA sequence: TGTGCCAGCAGTCCGGGGGATCTAAAGACAGATACGCAGTATTTT. Its protein product is CASSPGDLKTDTQYF.

CDR3 bases: TGTGCCAGTACCGATCTTATGAGAGCTTTCTTT. This sequence encodes CASTDLMRAFF. The chain employs TRBV19 and TRBJ1-1; D is undetermined. This CDR3 is 11 amino acids long. V was pared by 7 bases and J by 10 bases, with 13 bases between. Germline CDR1 reads LNHDA; CDR2 reads SQIVND (reference sequence).

The V call is TRBV30, the J call TRBJ1-6; D unclear. The V end lost 1 base, the J end lost 10 bases, and 11 bases lay between the germline ends. The CDR3 contains 13 residues. CDR1 GTSNPN and CDR2 SVGIG come from the germline V gene (reference sequence). CDR3 in amino acids: CAWSDGSPSPLHF. CDR3 sequence (DNA): TGTGCCTGGAGTGACGGGTCCCCATCACCCCTCCACTTT. Full variable domain (outside the CDR3, taken from reference TRBV30 and TRBJ1-6): SQTIHQWPATLVQPVGSPLSLECTVEGTSNPNLYWYRQAAGRGLQLLFYSVGIGQISSEVPQNLSASRPQDRQFILSSKKLLLSDSGFYLCAWSDGSPSPLHFGNGTRLTVT.

The chain is built from TRBV4-1 and TRBJ1-1; 8 bases line up with TRBD1. Germline loops: CDR1 MGHRA, CDR2 YSYEKL. V lost 2 bases to trimming and J lost 4 bases; unmatched junction nucleotides: 3. The CDR3 length is 14 residues. The CDR3 sequence is CASSQQGATTEAFF. The CDR3 DNA is TGCGCCAGCAGCCAACAGGGGGCGACCACTGAAGCTTTCTTT.

A few counts support this clone. The junction differs from germline at one of its ends, possibly a read error. The gene calls are TRBV12-5 and TRBJ2-7; D is uncertain. The CDR3 consists of 12 residues. Germline CDR1 LGHNT, CDR2 FRNRAP. The DNA of the CDR3 is TGTGCTAGTGGCCTCGAACTATACGATCAGTACTTC. Translation gives CASGLELYDQYF. The full variable domain, its missing parts supplied by reference TRBV12-5 and TRBJ2-7, is DARVTQTPRHKVTEMGQEVTMRCQPILGHNTVFWYRQTMMQGLELLAYFRNRAPLDDSGMPKDRFSAEMPDATLATLKIQPSEPRDSAVYFCASGLELYDQYFGPGTRLTVT.

The chain combines TRBV7-9 with TRBJ1-6; a weak D match, TRBD1 (6 bases). The ends were cut back, 5 bases at V and 10 bases at J, with 18 bases in the middle. Germline-derived CDR1 and CDR2 are SEHNR and FQNEAQ (reference sequence). The CDR3 contains 15 residues. CDR3 in amino acids: CASSNGGYRGSPLHF. The CDR3 nucleotides read TGTGCCAGCAGCAATGGGGGCTATAGAGGATCACCCCTCCACTTT.

The chain carries TRBV9 and TRBJ2-2; D call uncertain. Trimming cost V 6 bases and J 4 bases, with 7 bases left between them. This CDR3 contains 12 residues. The germline V gene has CDR1 SGDLS and CDR2 YYNGEE. In DNA form, the CDR3 reads TGTGCCAGCACAGGTATCACCGGGGAGCTGTTTTTT. This gives the protein CASTGITGELFF.

The chain joins TRBV14 to TRBJ2-1; maybe TRBD1 (6 bases). V was clipped by 6 bases and J by 1 base, with 16 bases between them. The CDR3 has 16 residues. Germline V gene data show CDR1 as SGHDN and CDR2 as FVKESK. The CDR3 nucleotides are TGTGCCAGCAGTCGAAAGGGGGTAGAGTCCTACAATGAGCAGTTCTTC. Amino acids: CASSRKGVESYNEQFF. Full variable domain (rest looked up from reference TRBV14 and TRBJ2-1): EAGVTQFPSHSVIEKGQTVTLRCDPISGHDNLYWYRRVMGKEIKFLLHFVKESKQDESGMPNNRFLAERTGGTYSTLKVQPAELEDSGVYFCASSRKGVESYNEQFFGPGTRLTVL.

The V and J genes are TRBV6-5 and TRBJ2-1, with a possible D match to TRBD1 (6 bases). Germline CDR1 is MNHEY and CDR2 is SVGAGI. The CDR3 has 12 amino acids. V lost 6 bases, J lost 10 bases, and 13 bases lay in between. In DNA, the CDR3 is TGTGCCAGCAGCCTCCTGGGGGCCGAGCAGTTCTTC. Translated, it gives CASSLLGAEQFF.

DNA for the CDR3: TGTGCCAGCAGTTACTCCAGTGCCCCTTACAATGAGCAGTTCTTC. Translating it yields CASSYSSAPYNEQFF. The chain couples TRBV6-5 to TRBJ2-1, with D unclear. The CDR3 contains 15 residues. Germline V gene sequence: CDR1 MNHEY, CDR2 SVGAGI. The V gene lost 0 bases and the J gene lost 4 bases, with 10 bases spanning the gap.